This entry lists 18 T cell receptor beta chains sequenced from one sample in a study of beta chain features in type 1 diabetes. Study-wide findings and caveats: Shortening of TCRB CDR3s, moderate but significant, appeared in all four CD4+ subsets of Type 1 diabetes patients.

Reverse transcription of all isolated RNA meant that expressed TCRB transcripts were sequenced. Here immunoSEQ multiplex PCR was the method, and the copy in TCRdb shows in-frame clones only, minus some. The sample contains roughly 260,000 clones, about 11% of which appear only once. Antigens of these TCRs are unknown. The sequenced sample was naive CD4+ T cells from blood. All receptors derive from a man aged 30 to 45 with type 1 diabetes.

V gene TRBV2 combines with J gene TRBJ1-1; tentatively, D is TRBD1 (5 bases). The V gene lost 7 bases and the J gene lost 1 base, with 7 bases spanning the gap. The germline CDR1 and CDR2 sequences are SNHLY and FYNNEI. The CDR3 consists of 12 residues. CDR3 bases: TGTGCCAGCAATGGGGCGAACACTGAAGCTTTCTTT. It is translated as CASNGANTEAFF.

This clone was counted only a few times. J is TRBJ2-5 and V is TRBV10-3; tentative D call: TRBD2 (5 bases). V dropped 0 bases and J dropped 4 bases, with 15 bases sitting between them. Per germline, CDR1 ENHRY and CDR2 SYGVKD. The CDR3 consists of 16 residues. CDR3 sequence reads: CAISESGGGLGETQYF. CDR3 in DNA: TGTGCCATCAGTGAGTCGGGCGGAGGACTCGGAGAGACCCAGTACTTC.

This clone came up a few times. The V and J genes are TRBV18 and TRBJ2-2, with D perhaps TRBD2 (5 bases). V dropped 1 base and J dropped 5 bases, with 14 bases sitting between them. The CDR3 length is 16 residues. CDR1 KGHSH and CDR2 LQKENI come from the germline V gene. The CDR3 sequence: CASSPRSGSDTGELFF. The DNA of the CDR3 is TGTGCCAGCTCACCACGGTCGGGGAGTGATACCGGGGAGCTGTTTTTT.

The chain carries TRBV7-9 and TRBJ1-2; D is undetermined. The CDR3 runs 10 residues. Germline V CDR1 and CDR2: SEHNR, FQNEAQ (reference sequence). The V and J ends lost 2 bases and 7 bases respectively, with 2 bases between them. The chain's CDR3 is CASSLRGYTF. For the CDR3, the DNA is TGTGCCAGCAGCTTACGTGGCTACACCTTC.

This rearrangement joins TRBV5-1 to TRBJ1-1; no reliable D call. V was shortened by 4 bases and J by 8 bases, with 15 bases between the two germline ends. Germline assignment: CDR1 SGHRS and CDR2 YFSETQ. This CDR3 has 13 amino acids. This CDR3 reads CASSLPPGGEAFF. CDR3 nucleotides: TGCGCCAGCAGCCTCCCCCCGGGAGGGGAAGCTTTCTTT.

The rearrangement links TRBV15 to TRBJ1-2, with unresolved D. The CDR3 covers 14 residues. Trimming left V 0 bases short and J 4 bases short, with 9 bases between. Germline V gene data show CDR1 as LNHNV and CDR2 as YYDKDF (reference sequence). CDR3 in amino acids: CATSRDRVSYGYTF. The CDR3 DNA is TGTGCCACCAGCAGAGATCGTGTTTCCTATGGCTACACCTTC.

This clone was detected a few times. This rearrangement joins TRBV4-3 to TRBJ1-1, with 8 bases aligning to TRBD1. Trimming took 4 bases from V and 4 from J; bases not matched to a gene: 8. Germline values: CDR1 LGHNA, CDR2 YSLEER. The CDR3 consists of 15 residues. The CDR3 spells CASSLSTGDGTEAFF. The CDR3 DNA reads TGCGCCAGCAGCCTTTCGACAGGGGATGGCACTGAAGCTTTCTTT.

The chain employs TRBV7-2 and TRBJ2-7; 7 nucleotides agree with TRBD1. Germline V CDR1 and CDR2: SGHTA, FQGNSA. The ends lost 8 bases at V and 4 bases at J; junction bases unmatched: 11. This CDR3 region has 14 residues. CDR3 nucleotides: TGTGCCAGCCAAGGGGGCGGTATGCGGTACGAGCAGTACTTC. Protein product: CASQGGGMRYEQYF. The full variable domain, in which reference TRBV7-2 and TRBJ2-7 provide the parts outside the CDR3, is GAGVSQSPSNKVTEKGKDVELRCDPISGHTALYWYRQSLGQGLEFLIYFQGNSAPDKSGLPSDRFSAERTGGSVSTLTIQRTQQEDSAVYLCASQGGGMRYEQYFGPGTRLTVT.

In this sample, this clone turned up a few times. The chain is built from TRBV7-9 and TRBJ2-1, with 9 bases aligning to TRBD2. With V trimmed by 7 bases and J by 10 bases, 17 bases remained unmatched. This CDR3 comprises 16 residues. The V gene's germline CDR1 is SEHNR and CDR2 FQNEAQ (reference sequence). CDR3 nucleotides: TGTGCCAGCACCCAGAGGGGACTAGCCAAAGTACCCGAGCAGTTCTTC. Translating it yields CASTQRGLAKVPEQFF. Drawing the rest from reference TRBV7-9 and TRBJ2-1, the complete variable domain is DTGVSQNPRHKITKRGQNVTFRCDPISEHNRLYWYRQTLGQGPEFLTYFQNEAQLEKSRLLSDRFSAERPKGSFSTLEIQRTEQGDSAMYLCASTQRGLAKVPEQFFGPGTRLTVL.

This chain links TRBV7-9 with TRBJ2-1; perhaps TRBD2 as D (5 bases). The ends were cut back, 2 bases at V and 9 bases at J, with 17 bases in the middle. Germline CDR1 is SEHNR and CDR2 is FQNEAQ (reference sequence). The CDR3 is 15 residues long. The CDR3 region has the DNA TGTGCCAGCAGCTTATTTCTGCCGGTCGGAGGTGAGCAGTTCTTC. It encodes CASSLFLPVGGEQFF.

The chain has TRBV4-2 and TRBJ1-2, with 12 bases aligning to TRBD1. CDR1 LGHNA and CDR2 YNFKEQ come from the germline V gene. V was clipped by 3 bases and J by 4 bases; unmatched bases: 6. The length of the CDR3 is 16 residues. CDR3 nucleotides: TGTGCCAGCAGCCAGATGGGACAGGGGGCGTCCTATGGCTACACCTTC. Translation: CASSQMGQGASYGYTF.

V is TRBV29-1 and J is TRBJ2-5, with TRBD1 matching over 8 bases. The last part of the DNA fits TRBJ2-7 better; the J call may be wrong. The CDR3 runs 14 residues. Germline lookup yields CDR1 SQVTM and CDR2 ANQGSEA. This CDR3 reads CSVAATGEDYEQYF. The CDR3 DNA sequence: TGCAGCGTAGCCGCGACAGGGGAGGATTACGAGCAGTACTTC.

The rearrangement joins TRBV11-2 to TRBJ1-1; TRBD1 agrees at 8 bases. The CDR3 loop spans 17 amino acids. V shed 5 bases and J 4 bases; nucleotides not matched to a gene: 15. Germline values: CDR1 SGHAT, CDR2 FQNNGV. The CDR3 DNA reads TGTGCCAGCAGCCCAGTGGACTTCACGGGGACAGGCACTGAAGCTTTCTTT. It is translated as CASSPVDFTGTGTEAFF. Combining the CDR3 with reference TRBV11-2 and TRBJ1-1 gives the whole variable domain EAGVAQSPRYKIIEKRQSVAFWCNPISGHATLYWYQQILGQGPKLLIQFQNNGVVDDSQLPKDRFSAERLKGVDSTLKIQPAKLEDSAVYLCASSPVDFTGTGTEAFFGQGTRLTVV.

CDR3 protein: CASSVWERETQYF. CDR3 DNA sequence: TGTGCCAGCAGCGTTTGGGAGAGGGAGACCCAGTACTTC. The V gene is TRBV9, the J gene TRBJ2-5; the D gene is possibly TRBD2 (5 bases). CDR1 and CDR2 from the germline V gene are SGDLS and YYNGEE. The CDR3 contains 13 residues. Trimming cost V 2 bases and J 5 bases, with 10 bases left between them.

This sequence joins TRBV27 and TRBJ1-4, with a weak D call TRBD1 (5 bases). V lost 3 bases and J lost 5, with 7 bases in between. The germline V gene has CDR1 MNHEY and CDR2 SMNVEV (reference sequence). CDR3 length equals 13 residues. The CDR3 sequence is CASSLRQNEKLFF. Written as DNA, the CDR3 is TGTGCCAGCAGTTTGAGACAGAATGAAAAACTGTTTTTT.

The J gene is TRBJ2-5, the V gene TRBV5-1; 7 nucleotides line up with TRBD1. V gave up 4 bases and J gave up 5 bases; unmatched junction bases: 8. Germline CDR1 is SGHRS and CDR2 is YFSETQ. CDR3 length: 14 residues. This CDR3 reads CASSPGTDRETQYF. CDR3 nucleotide sequence: TGCGCCAGCAGCCCCGGGACAGACAGGGAGACCCAGTACTTC.

The chain has TRBV25-1 and TRBJ1-1, with a possible D match to TRBD1 (5 bases). With 1 base removed from V and 0 bases from J, the gap between germline ends came to 9 bases. The CDR3 extends over 15 amino acids. CDR1 and CDR2 from the germline V gene are MGHDK and SYGVNS. The DNA for the CDR3 is TGTGCCAGCAGTGAATGGGGGGATCTGAACACTGAAGCTTTCTTT. It is translated as CASSEWGDLNTEAFF. The full variable domain, in which reference TRBV25-1 and TRBJ1-1 provide the parts outside the CDR3, is EADIYQTPRYLVIGTGKKITLECSQTMGHDKMYWYQQDPGMELHLIHYSYGVNSTEKGDLSSESTVSRIRTEHFPLTLESARPSHTSQYLCASSEWGDLNTEAFFGQGTRLTVV.

This clone was observed a handful of times. The chain joins TRBV5-4 to TRBJ2-3; 9 positions agree with TRBD2. The CDR3 sequence is 14 residues long. Per the germline V gene, CDR1 is SGHNT and CDR2 is YYREEE (reference sequence). J lost 3 bases, V lost 4 bases, and 3 bases had no gene match. CDR3 sequence reads: CASSMGLATDTQYF. The CDR3 DNA follows: TGTGCCAGCAGCATGGGACTAGCAACAGATACGCAGTATTTT.